This T cell receptor (beta chain) was retrieved from a study of T-cell reconstitution after alpha-beta-depleted transplantation in children. As it was prepared, the TCRbeta library received unique molecular identifiers. A single record per CDR3 protein comes from TCRdb applying MiXCR to the PCR reads. The data contain about 360,000 distinct CDR3 sequences, about an eighth of them singletons. The CDR3 is 15 residues long. With 2 bases removed from V and 3 bases from J, the gap between germline ends came to 13 bases. Germline V lookup: CDR1 SGHTA, CDR2 FQGNSA. This clonotype appeared many times. The sequencing here drew on PBMCs, taken from the stem cell graft. The clonotype comes from a human donor who donated a stem cell graft to a child with Fanconi anemia. V and J are TRBV7-2 and TRBJ1-1; D possibly corresponds to TRBD1 (5 bases). The CDR3 DNA follows: TGTGCCAGCAGCTTAAGGGGCGCAACGTACACTGAAGCTTTCTTT. Translating gives CASSLRGATYTEAFF.